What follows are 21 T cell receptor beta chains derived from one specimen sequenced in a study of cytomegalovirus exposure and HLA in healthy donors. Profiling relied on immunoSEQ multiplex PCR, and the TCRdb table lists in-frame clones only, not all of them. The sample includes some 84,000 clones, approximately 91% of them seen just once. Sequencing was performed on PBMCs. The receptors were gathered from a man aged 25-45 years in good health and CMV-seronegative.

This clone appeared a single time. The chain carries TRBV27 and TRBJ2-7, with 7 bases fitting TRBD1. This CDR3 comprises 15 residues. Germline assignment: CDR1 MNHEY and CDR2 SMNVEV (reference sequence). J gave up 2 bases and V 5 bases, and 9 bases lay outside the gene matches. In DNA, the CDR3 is TGTGCCAGCAGTCCCCTGACAGGGCTGCCCTACGAGCAGTACTTC. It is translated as CASSPLTGLPYEQYF.

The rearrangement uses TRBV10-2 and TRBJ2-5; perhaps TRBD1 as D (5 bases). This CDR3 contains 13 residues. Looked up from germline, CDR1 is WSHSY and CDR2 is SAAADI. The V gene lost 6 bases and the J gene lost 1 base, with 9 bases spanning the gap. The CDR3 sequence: CASRGVSQETQYF. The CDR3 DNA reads TGCGCCAGCAGAGGGGTCTCCCAAGAGACCCAGTACTTC.

The CDR3 bases are TGTGCCAGCAGCCACTTGACAGGGGGCGATACCTACGAGCAGTACTTC. Translation gives CASSHLTGGDTYEQYF. This chain connects TRBV5-4 to TRBJ2-7; TRBD1 agrees at 10 bases. Germline V gives CDR1 SGHNT, CDR2 YYREEE (reference sequence). This CDR3 is 16 amino acids long. The V gene end was trimmed by 4 bases and the J gene end by 2 bases; junction bases not matched to a gene: 9.

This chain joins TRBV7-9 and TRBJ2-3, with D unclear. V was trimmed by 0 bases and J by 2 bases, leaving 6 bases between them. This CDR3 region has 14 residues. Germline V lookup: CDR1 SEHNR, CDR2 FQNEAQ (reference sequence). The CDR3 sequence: CASSLASDTDTQYF. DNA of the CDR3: TGTGCCAGCAGCTTAGCGTCAGACACAGATACGCAGTATTTT.

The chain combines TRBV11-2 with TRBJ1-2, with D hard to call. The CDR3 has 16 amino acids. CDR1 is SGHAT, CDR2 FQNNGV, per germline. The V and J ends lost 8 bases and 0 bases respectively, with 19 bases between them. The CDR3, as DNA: TGTGCCAGCGGAAGCCTCGCACGGGGAGCTAACTATGGCTACACCTTC. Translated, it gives CASGSLARGANYGYTF.

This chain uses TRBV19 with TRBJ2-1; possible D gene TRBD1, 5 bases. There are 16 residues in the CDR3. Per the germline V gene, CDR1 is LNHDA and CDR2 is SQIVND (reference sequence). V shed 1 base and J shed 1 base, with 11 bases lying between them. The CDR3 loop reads CASSIAQGISYNEQFF. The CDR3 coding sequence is TGTGCCAGTAGTATAGCCCAGGGTATTTCCTACAATGAGCAGTTCTTC.

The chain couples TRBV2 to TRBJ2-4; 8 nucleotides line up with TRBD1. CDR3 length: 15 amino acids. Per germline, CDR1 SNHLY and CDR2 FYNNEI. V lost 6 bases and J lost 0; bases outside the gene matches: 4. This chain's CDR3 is CASREDRVAKNIQYF. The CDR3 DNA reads TGTGCCAGCAGAGAGGACAGGGTAGCCAAAAACATTCAGTACTTC. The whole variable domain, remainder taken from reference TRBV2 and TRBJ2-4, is EPEVTQTPSHQVTQMGQEVILRCVPISNHLYFYWYRQILGQKVEFLVSFYNNEISEKSEIFDDQFSVERPDGSNFTLKIRSTKLEDSAMYFCASREDRVAKNIQYFGAGTRLSVL.

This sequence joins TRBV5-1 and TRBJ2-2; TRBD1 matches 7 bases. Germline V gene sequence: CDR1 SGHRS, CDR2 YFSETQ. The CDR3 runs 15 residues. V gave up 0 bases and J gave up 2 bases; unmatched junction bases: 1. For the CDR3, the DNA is TGCGCCAGCAGCTTGGGACAGGGTAACACCGGGGAGCTGTTTTTT. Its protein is CASSLGQGNTGELFF. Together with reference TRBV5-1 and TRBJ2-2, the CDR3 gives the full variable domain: KAGVTQTPRYLIKTRGQQVTLSCSPISGHRSVSWYQQTPGQGLQFLFEYFSETQRNKGNFPGRFSGRQFSNSRSEMNVSTLELGDSALYLCASSLGQGNTGELFFGEGSRLTVL.

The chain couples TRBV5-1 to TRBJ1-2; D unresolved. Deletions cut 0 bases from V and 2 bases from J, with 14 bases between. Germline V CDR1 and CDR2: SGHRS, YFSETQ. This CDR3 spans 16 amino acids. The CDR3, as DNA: TGCGCCAGCAGCTTGGGGGCCAGTGGGTCCAACTATGGCTACACCTTC. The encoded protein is CASSLGASGSNYGYTF.

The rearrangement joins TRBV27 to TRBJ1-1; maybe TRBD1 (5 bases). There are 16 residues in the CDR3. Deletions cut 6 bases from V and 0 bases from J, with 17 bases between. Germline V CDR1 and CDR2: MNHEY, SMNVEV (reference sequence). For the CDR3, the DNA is TGTGCCAGCAGGAAAAGTTGGGGCAGTTTGAACACTGAAGCTTTCTTT. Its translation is CASRKSWGSLNTEAFF.

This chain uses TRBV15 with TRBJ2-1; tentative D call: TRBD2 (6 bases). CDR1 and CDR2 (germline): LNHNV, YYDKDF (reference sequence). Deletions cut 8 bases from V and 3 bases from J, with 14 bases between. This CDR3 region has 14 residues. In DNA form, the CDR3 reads TGTGCCACCCAATTGGGAGGTCTCTACAATGAGCAGTTCTTC. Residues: CATQLGGLYNEQFF.

The CDR3 is CASIVPGGAIGANVLTF. In nucleotides, the CDR3 is TGTGCCAGCATAGTCCCAGGGGGCGCAATTGGGGCCAACGTCCTGACTTTC. The chain links TRBV7-9 to TRBJ2-6, with TRBD1 matching over 8 bases. Germline trimming cut 7 bases from V and 3 bases from J; bases unmatched to any gene: 11. The CDR3 has 17 amino acids. Germline values: CDR1 SEHNR, CDR2 FQNEAQ (reference sequence). The entire variable domain, with the rest obtained from reference TRBV7-9 and TRBJ2-6, is as follows: DTGVSQNPRHKITKRGQNVTFRCDPISEHNRLYWYRQTLGQGPEFLTYFQNEAQLEKSRLLSDRFSAERPKGSFSTLEIQRTEQGDSAMYLCASIVPGGAIGANVLTFGAGSRLTVL.

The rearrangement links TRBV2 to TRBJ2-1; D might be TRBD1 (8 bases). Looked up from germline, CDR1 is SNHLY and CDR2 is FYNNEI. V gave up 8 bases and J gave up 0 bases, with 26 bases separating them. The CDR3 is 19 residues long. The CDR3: CASGKTGDYYMSSYNEQFF. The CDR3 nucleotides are TGTGCCAGCGGAAAGACAGGGGACTACTACATGAGCTCCTACAATGAGCAGTTCTTC.

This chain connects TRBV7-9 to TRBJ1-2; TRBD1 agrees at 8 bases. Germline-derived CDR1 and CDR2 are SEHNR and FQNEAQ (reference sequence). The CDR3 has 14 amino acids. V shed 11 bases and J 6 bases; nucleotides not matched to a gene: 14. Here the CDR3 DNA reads TGTGCCTTTCATTCGCAGGGGGCTAAAAATGGCTACACCTTC. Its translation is CAFHSQGAKNGYTF. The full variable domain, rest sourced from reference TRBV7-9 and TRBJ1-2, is DTGVSQNPRHKITKRGQNVTFRCDPISEHNRLYWYRQTLGQGPEFLTYFQNEAQLEKSRLLSDRFSAERPKGSFSTLEIQRTEQGDSAMYLCAFHSQGAKNGYTFGSGTRLTVV.

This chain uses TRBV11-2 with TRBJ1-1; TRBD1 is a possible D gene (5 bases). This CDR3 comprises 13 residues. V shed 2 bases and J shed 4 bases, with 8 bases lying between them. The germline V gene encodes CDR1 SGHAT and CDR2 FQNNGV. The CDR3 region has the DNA TGTGCCAGCAGCTTACAGGGTCTCACTGAAGCTTTCTTT. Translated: CASSLQGLTEAFF.

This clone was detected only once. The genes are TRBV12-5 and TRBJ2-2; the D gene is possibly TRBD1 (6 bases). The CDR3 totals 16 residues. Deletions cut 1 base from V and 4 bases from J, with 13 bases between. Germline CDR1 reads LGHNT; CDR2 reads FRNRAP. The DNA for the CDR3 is TGTGCTAGTGGTTTGGAACAGGGTATCGGCACCGGGGAGCTGTTTTTT. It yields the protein CASGLEQGIGTGELFF.

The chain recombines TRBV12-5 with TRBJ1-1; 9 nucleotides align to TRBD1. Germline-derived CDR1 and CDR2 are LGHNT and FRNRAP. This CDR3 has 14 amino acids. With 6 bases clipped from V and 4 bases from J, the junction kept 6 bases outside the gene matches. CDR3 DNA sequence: TGTGCTAGTGGAAAACAGGGGGCAGGCACTGAAGCTTTCTTT. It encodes CASGKQGAGTEAFF.

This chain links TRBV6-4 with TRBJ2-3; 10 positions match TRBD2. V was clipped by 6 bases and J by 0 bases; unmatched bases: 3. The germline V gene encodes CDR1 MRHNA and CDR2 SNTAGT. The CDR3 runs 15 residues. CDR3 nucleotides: TGTGCCAGCAGCCCGACTAGCGGGAGCACAGATACGCAGTATTTT. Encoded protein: CASSPTSGSTDTQYF.

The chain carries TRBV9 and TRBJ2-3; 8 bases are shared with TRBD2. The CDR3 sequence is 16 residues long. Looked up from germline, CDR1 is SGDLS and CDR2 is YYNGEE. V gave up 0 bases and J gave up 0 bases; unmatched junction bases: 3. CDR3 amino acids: CASSVGPSGSTDTQYF. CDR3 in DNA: TGTGCCAGCAGCGTAGGCCCTAGCGGGAGCACAGATACGCAGTATTTT. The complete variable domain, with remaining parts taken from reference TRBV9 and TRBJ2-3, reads DSGVTQTPKHLITATGQRVTLRCSPRSGDLSVYWYQQSLDQGLQFLIQYYNGEERAKGNILERFSAQQFPDLHSELNLSSLELGDSALYFCASSVGPSGSTDTQYFGPGTRLTVL.

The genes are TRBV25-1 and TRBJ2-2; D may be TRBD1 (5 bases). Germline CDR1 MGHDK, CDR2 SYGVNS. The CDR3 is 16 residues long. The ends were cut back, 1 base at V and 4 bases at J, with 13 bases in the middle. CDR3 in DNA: TGTGCCAGCAGTGAATTTAGGGGTACGTCCACCGGGGAGCTGTTTTTT. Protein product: CASSEFRGTSTGELFF.

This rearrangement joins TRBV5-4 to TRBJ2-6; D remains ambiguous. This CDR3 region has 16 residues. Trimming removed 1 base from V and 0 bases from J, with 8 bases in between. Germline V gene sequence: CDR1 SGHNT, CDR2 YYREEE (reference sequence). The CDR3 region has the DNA TGTGCCAGCAGCTTGCAACTCGGCTCTGGGGCCAACGTCCTGACTTTC. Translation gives CASSLQLGSGANVLTF.